The TCR beta chain under discussion was sequenced for a study of shared clonotypes between healthy human individuals. General study findings and limits: Compared with clonotypes that all four donors shared, non-shared clonotypes had lower generation probabilities. Despite large depth, sorted-subset datasets appeared incompletely sequenced.

The germline V gene has CDR1 MDHEN and CDR2 SYDVKM. Germline trimming cut 6 bases from V and 7 bases from J; bases unmatched to any gene: 9. The CDR3 consists of 14 residues. Original methodology: Filtering differed, since immunoSEQ gave only junction sequences and no quality scores. The data were produced by immunoSEQ multiplex PCR, yet TCRdb's version contains in-frame clones alone and is incomplete. The V and J calls and clone size were taken over from that table, and D and trimming were inferred from the DNA. The table lists approximately 640,000 clones, around 72% of them singletons. In the case of this clone: Its antigen is unknown.

This chain connects TRBV28 to TRBJ2-1, with 7 bases fitting TRBD2. This TCR was recovered from a woman in her thirties in good health. The sequencing sample was made of memory CD4+ T cells sorted from blood. The subset: CD45RA-negative fraction. The CDR3 coding sequence is TGTGCCAGCAGAGTTTTACGGGGAGGGAATGAGCAGTTCTTC. Protein sequence: CASRVLRGGNEQFF.